One and the same sample provided the 32 T cell receptor beta chains below, sequenced in a study of T cell responses to AZD1222 COVID-19 vaccine. Sequencing was performed with immunoSEQ multiplex PCR; in TCRdb, only in-frame clones are kept and a portion is missing. This sample yields approximately 110,000 clones, of which approximately 85% are seen a single time; 6.2% belongs to the top ten. The sample was peripheral blood, taken on day 0 of AZD1222 vaccination. These receptors all stem from an adult in good health.

The chain joins TRBV27 to TRBJ2-1; D may be TRBD2 (5 bases). With 7 bases removed from V and 3 bases from J, the gap between germline ends came to 10 bases. Germline values: CDR1 MNHEY, CDR2 SMNVEV (reference sequence). The CDR3 loop spans 13 amino acids. The CDR3 sequence: CASTNGVYNEQFF. CDR3 coding DNA: TGTGCCAGCACCAACGGGGTCTACAATGAGCAGTTCTTC.

The rearrangement links TRBV5-8 to TRBJ2-5; TRBD2 agrees at 13 bases. V was pared by 3 bases and J by 9 bases, with 14 bases of the junction left unmatched. The CDR3 runs to 17 residues. Germline V gene data show CDR1 as SGHTS and CDR2 as YDEGEE. The CDR3 loop is CASSSFQGLAGLGAQYF. In DNA form, the CDR3 reads TGTGCCAGCAGCTCTTTCCAGGGACTAGCGGGGCTCGGGGCCCAGTACTTC.

V gene TRBV5-6 combines with J gene TRBJ2-1, with 10 bases matching TRBD2. The germline CDR1 and CDR2 sequences are SGHDT and YYEEEE. Losses at the gene ends were 4 bases for V and 5 bases for J; bases not matched to a gene: 9. This CDR3 is built from 16 residues. DNA for the CDR3: TGTGCCAGCAGCCCCCTGGGGCTAGCGGGGGACAATGAGCAGTTCTTC. Translated, it gives CASSPLGLAGDNEQFF.

This sequence joins TRBV28 and TRBJ2-3; 12 bases align to TRBD2. The CDR3 extends over 18 amino acids. V dropped 7 bases and J dropped 1; count of bases not matched to a gene: 12. Germline assignment: CDR1 MDHEN and CDR2 SYDVKM. As DNA, the CDR3 is TGTGCCAGCACCAATCTAGCGGGGGGGATAACGGGCACAGATACGCAGTATTTT. Amino acids: CASTNLAGGITGTDTQYF.

This chain joins TRBV4-3 and TRBJ1-4; TRBD1 agrees at 7 bases. V shed 0 bases, J shed 6 bases, and the junction held 7 bases outside the gene matches. CDR1 LGHNA and CDR2 YSLEER come from the germline V gene. The CDR3 is 16 amino acids. This CDR3 is CASSQDGPGTDEKLFF. CDR3 in DNA: TGCGCCAGCAGCCAAGATGGACCCGGGACAGATGAAAAACTGTTTTTT.

The chain is built from TRBV7-2 and TRBJ1-1; 9 positions agree with TRBD1. The CDR3 contains 17 residues. V dropped 4 bases and J dropped 3; count of bases not matched to a gene: 12. Germline-derived CDR1 and CDR2 are SGHTA and FQGNSA. Written as DNA, the CDR3 is TGTGCCAGCAGCTCCAACTTTAGGACAGGGGCGGACACTGAAGCTTTCTTT. This codes for CASSSNFRTGADTEAFF.

The V gene is TRBV7-2, the J gene TRBJ2-1, with TRBD2 identical over 7 bases. Germline CDR1 and CDR2: SGHTA and FQGNSA. V lost 2 bases to trimming and J lost 6 bases; unmatched junction nucleotides: 10. There are 16 residues in the CDR3. The CDR3 spells CASSLSFSGRTNEQFF. CDR3 sequence (DNA): TGTGCCAGCAGCTTATCTTTTAGCGGGCGAACCAATGAGCAGTTCTTC.

The chain joins TRBV7-2 to TRBJ1-1; 12 nucleotides line up with TRBD1. The CDR3 totals 17 residues. V trimming: 1 base; J trimming: 4 bases; junction bases outside the gene matches: 7. Germline V gene data show CDR1 as SGHTA and CDR2 as FQGNSA. This CDR3 reads CASSLDGDRGRGTEAFF. CDR3 bases: TGTGCCAGCAGCTTAGATGGGGACAGGGGGCGCGGCACTGAAGCTTTCTTT.

The chain employs TRBV6-5 and TRBJ2-2, with a weak D call TRBD2 (5 bases). The CDR3 runs to 15 residues. The germline gives CDR1 MNHEY, CDR2 SVGAGI. V lost 5 bases and J 4 bases, leaving 14 bases between the germline ends. The CDR3 loop reads CASSPGISGTGELFF. CDR3 nucleotides: TGTGCCAGCAGTCCCGGGATTTCGGGCACCGGGGAGCTGTTTTTT.

This chain connects TRBV5-1 to TRBJ2-7; no definite D call. The CDR3 consists of 12 residues. V was cut by 0 bases and J by 2 bases, with 3 bases left in between. CDR1 SGHRS and CDR2 YFSETQ come from the germline V gene. The CDR3 is CASSLAPYEQYF. In DNA form, the CDR3 reads TGCGCCAGCAGCTTGGCCCCCTACGAGCAGTACTTC. Full variable domain (rest looked up from reference TRBV5-1 and TRBJ2-7): KAGVTQTPRYLIKTRGQQVTLSCSPISGHRSVSWYQQTPGQGLQFLFEYFSETQRNKGNFPGRFSGRQFSNSRSEMNVSTLELGDSALYLCASSLAPYEQYFGPGTRLTVT.

The chain carries TRBV6-6 and TRBJ1-4; D is uncertain. Trimming removed 5 bases at V and 8 bases at J, with 15 bases between. CDR3 length: 14 residues. CDR1 and CDR2 (germline): MNHNY, SVGAGI (reference sequence). This chain's CDR3 is CASSTYPEREKLFF. The CDR3 nucleotides are TGTGCCAGCAGTACCTACCCGGAACGGGAAAAACTGTTTTTT.

The chain uses TRBV4-2 and TRBJ1-5; the match to TRBD1 covers 8 bases. Trimming removed 3 bases from V and 9 bases from J; junction bases left unmatched: 16. CDR1 LGHNA and CDR2 YNFKEQ come from the germline V gene. CDR3 length equals 17 residues. The CDR3 protein is CASSHSGRGTGTSPQHF. The CDR3 DNA reads TGTGCCAGCAGCCATTCTGGGAGGGGGACAGGAACCTCGCCCCAGCATTTT.

This clone was detected only once. The chain is built from TRBV30 and TRBJ2-7; 9 nucleotides agree with TRBD2. CDR3 length equals 15 residues. Germline V gene data show CDR1 as GTSNPN and CDR2 as SVGIG (reference sequence). The ends lost 0 bases at V and 6 bases at J; junction bases unmatched: 9. CDR3 nucleotide sequence: TGTGCCTGGAGTGTTACCCGGGTAGCGGGGGCCGAGCAGTACTTC. Its protein product is CAWSVTRVAGAEQYF.

The chain recombines TRBV7-2 with TRBJ1-5; no firm D call. The germline V gene encodes CDR1 SGHTA and CDR2 FQGNSA. The CDR3 consists of 12 residues. Trimming took 2 bases from V and 9 from J, leaving 8 bases between them. CDR3 region: CASSLTPGPQHF. For the CDR3, the DNA is TGTGCCAGCAGCTTAACCCCTGGGCCCCAGCATTTT.

The CDR3 spells CASSPRDEQYF. In DNA, the CDR3 is TGCGCCAGCAGCCCGAGAGACGAGCAGTACTTC. This chain joins TRBV5-1 and TRBJ2-7; unclear D gene. The length of the CDR3 is 11 residues. Per the germline V gene, CDR1 is SGHRS and CDR2 is YFSETQ. V lost 4 bases and J lost 5, with 7 bases in between.

V is TRBV6-5 and J is TRBJ1-2; 8 bases agree with TRBD1. J was trimmed by 6 bases and V by 2 bases; bases with no gene match: 5. The CDR3 loop spans 14 amino acids. Germline lookup yields CDR1 MNHEY and CDR2 SVGAGI. The CDR3 here is CASSYAGGRNGYTF. The CDR3, as DNA: TGTGCCAGCAGTTACGCAGGGGGCCGGAATGGCTACACCTTC.

The chain uses TRBV3-1 (or the pseudogene TRBV3-2) and TRBJ2-5; unclear D gene. Germline V gene data show CDR1 as LGHDT and CDR2 as YNNKEL (reference sequence). V gave up 3 bases and J gave up 5 bases, with 4 bases separating them. This CDR3 region has 11 residues. CDR3 DNA: TGTGCCAGCAGCCAGTCGGAGACCCAGTACTTC. The encoded protein is CASSQSETQYF.

The chain combines TRBV5-4 with TRBJ1-2, with 7 bases lining up with TRBD1. Germline CDR1 SGHNT, CDR2 YYREEE (reference sequence). The CDR3 is made up of 15 amino acids. V gave up 3 bases and J gave up 8 bases; unmatched junction bases: 13. CDR3 sequence reads: CASSSPLGGFGGYTF. As DNA, the CDR3 is TGTGCCAGCAGCTCGCCCCTAGGGGGCTTTGGGGGCTACACCTTC.

Only a few counts were recorded for this clone. This chain connects TRBV5-8 to TRBJ1-2; unclear D gene. The CDR3 extends over 11 amino acids. Germline V gene data show CDR1 as SGHTS and CDR2 as YDEGEE. V lost 2 bases, J lost 7 bases, and 6 bases lay in between. The chain's CDR3 is CASSFRGGYTF. The DNA for the CDR3 is TGTGCCAGCAGCTTTAGAGGTGGCTACACCTTC.

V gene TRBV5-1 combines with J gene TRBJ1-2; possibly TRBD1 for D (5 bases). The ends were cut back, 5 bases at V and 6 bases at J, with 11 bases in the middle. Germline CDR1 reads SGHRS; CDR2 reads YFSETQ. This CDR3 has 12 amino acids. The CDR3 region has the DNA TGCGCCAGCAGTGGCAGGGATAATGGCTACACCTTC. This translates into CASSGRDNGYTF.

This clone was seen just once. This chain connects TRBV21-1 to TRBJ2-3; TRBD2 reflects the table's D call only, with no check against the DNA. TRBV21-1 is tagged as a pseudogene. This CDR3 comprises 17 residues. CDR3 nucleotides: TGTGCCAGCAGCAAACGTCCCCGGGACTCATGCACAGATACGCAGTATTTT. It codes for CASSKRPRDSCTDTQYF.

V gene TRBV2 combines with J gene TRBJ1-1; 7 positions agree with TRBD1. The CDR3 is made up of 14 amino acids. Per the germline V gene, CDR1 is SNHLY and CDR2 is FYNNEI. V lost 7 bases, J lost 6 bases, and 11 bases stayed unmatched. This CDR3 reads CASITGASVAEAFF. In DNA form, the CDR3 reads TGTGCCAGCATAACAGGGGCCTCCGTCGCTGAAGCTTTCTTT. Combining the CDR3 with reference TRBV2 and TRBJ1-1 gives the whole variable domain EPEVTQTPSHQVTQMGQEVILRCVPISNHLYFYWYRQILGQKVEFLVSFYNNEISEKSEIFDDQFSVERPDGSNFTLKIRSTKLEDSAMYFCASITGASVAEAFFGQGTRLTVV.

This sequence joins TRBV7-8 and TRBJ2-1; D gene unclear. Per the germline V gene, CDR1 is SGHVS and CDR2 is FQNEAQ. The germline V and J ends were trimmed by 5 bases and 8 bases, with 10 bases remaining between them. This CDR3 has 12 amino acids. The CDR3 DNA reads TGTGCCAGCAGCCCCGGGTGGGATGAGCAGTTCTTC. It translates to CASSPGWDEQFF.

This sequence joins TRBV6-4 and TRBJ2-2; D gene unclear. Germline loops: CDR1 MRHNA, CDR2 SNTAGT. The CDR3 sequence is 14 residues long. Between the trimmed V and J ends, which lost 1 base and 1 base, there was a span of 4 bases. The CDR3 DNA reads as TGTGCCAGCAGTGACTACATGAACACCGGGGAGCTGTTTTTT. This gives the protein CASSDYMNTGELFF.

The J gene is TRBJ1-1, the V gene TRBV7-8; D uncertain. This CDR3 is built from 15 residues. From germline, CDR1 is SGHVS and CDR2 FQNEAQ. V was clipped by 1 base and J by 5 bases, with 14 bases between them. The CDR3 region is CASSLVSPFVTEAFF. The CDR3 DNA reads TGTGCCAGCAGCTTAGTGAGCCCGTTTGTGACTGAAGCTTTCTTT.

The genes are TRBV19 and TRBJ1-2; D is unresolved. The germline V and J ends were trimmed by 1 base and 10 bases, with 16 bases remaining between them. Germline CDR1 LNHDA, CDR2 SQIVND (reference sequence). The CDR3 runs to 14 residues. The CDR3 DNA is TGTGCCAGTAGTATAGGCCCCGGGAGGCTTGCCTACACCTTC. Encoded protein: CASSIGPGRLAYTF. Combining the CDR3 with reference TRBV19 and TRBJ1-2 gives the whole variable domain DGGITQSPKYLFRKEGQNVTLSCEQNLNHDAMYWYRQDPGQGLRLIYYSQIVNDFQKGDIAEGYSVSREKKESFPLTVTSAQKNPTAFYLCASSIGPGRLAYTFGSGTRLTVV.

The V call is TRBV6-1, the J call TRBJ1-1; D is uncertain. The V and J ends lost 1 base and 8 bases respectively, with 14 bases between them. The germline V gene encodes CDR1 MNHNS and CDR2 SASEGT. This CDR3 has 14 residues. CDR3: CASSEDDVVFEAFF. The CDR3 DNA sequence: TGTGCCAGCAGTGAAGATGATGTTGTTTTCGAAGCTTTCTTT.

The chain links TRBV12-3 or TRBV12-4 to TRBJ1-2, with no clear D. Trimming left V 6 bases short and J 8 bases short, with 13 bases between. The CDR3 is 12 amino acids. As DNA, the CDR3 is TGTGCCAGCAGGACTGACGGAGGGGGCTACACCTTC. Protein product: CASRTDGGGYTF.

This clone was detected only once. This sequence joins TRBV2 and TRBJ2-7, with 9 bases fitting TRBD1. The J segment lost 4 bases and the V segment lost 6 bases, leaving 7 bases of the junction unmatched. The CDR3 totals 14 residues. Germline V gives CDR1 SNHLY, CDR2 FYNNEI. The CDR3 DNA reads TGTGCCAGCAGCCCGGGACAGGGAAGGTACGAGCAGTACTTC. It codes for CASSPGQGRYEQYF.

V gene TRBV24-1 combines with J gene TRBJ1-5; no definite D call. V was shortened by 3 bases and J by 0 bases, with 5 bases between the two germline ends. Per germline, CDR1 KGHDR and CDR2 SFDVKD. The CDR3 covers 14 residues. This CDR3 reads CATSDGDSNQPQHF. Written as DNA, the CDR3 is TGTGCCACCAGTGATGGAGATAGCAATCAGCCCCAGCATTTT.

This chain connects TRBV18 to TRBJ1-2; maybe TRBD1 (6 bases). The CDR3 totals 14 residues. Trimming stripped 4 bases from V and 0 bases from J, with 9 bases between. Germline V gene lookup returns CDR1 KGHSH and CDR2 LQKENI. In nucleotides, the CDR3 is TGTGCCAGCTCACGGGACAAAGCTAACTATGGCTACACCTTC. Protein: CASSRDKANYGYTF.

The J gene is TRBJ1-1, the V gene TRBV11-2; the D is unclear. The germline V gene encodes CDR1 SGHAT and CDR2 FQNNGV. CDR3 length: 16 residues. Trimming removed 6 bases from V and 1 base from J, with 18 bases in between. The CDR3 protein is CASRPVGRGQNTEAFF. The CDR3, as DNA: TGTGCCAGCAGACCCGTCGGCCGTGGGCAGAACACTGAAGCTTTCTTT.